This TCR beta chain was recorded in a study of CXCR3-negative and CXCR3-positive naive CD8 T cells (dated by TCRdb to the late 2010s). Study-wide context: About 150 million TRB reads were obtained in total, roughly 1.5 +/- 0.3 million reads per library. Diversity and physicochemical repertoire analyses covered 10 to 11 donors pooled from two independent experiments. Naive subsets from about five donors and memory cells from 3 donors were included in the TRBV-TRBJ cluster analysis.

The reads were generated on a NextSeq 550. The Human TCR Profiling Kit (MiLaboratory) was used to prepare UMI-labeled 5' RACE TRB cDNA libraries. The full amount of extracted RNA was used for cDNA synthesis, and the full amount of resulting cDNA was used for PCR amplification. Libraries were prepared in parallel using an identical number of PCR cycles. The published analysis was carried out like this. MIGEC and MiXCR extracted about 48,000 +/- 9,800 unique UMI-labeled TRB cDNA molecules per library, requiring at least two reads per UMI. An average of 40,000 +/- 10,000 functional in-frame TRB CDR3 nucleotide clonotypes without stop codons was found per library. After downsampling to 5000 UMI-labeled TRB molecules per sample, diversity metrics, including normalized Shannon-Wiener and Chao1, were computed in VDJtools. VDJtools was used to calculate clonotype-size-weighted physicochemical properties of the central five CDR3 residues, namely interaction energy, strength, volume and Kidera factor 4. Following TCRdb reprocessing, every CDR3 protein sequence forms one entry, and DNA is not provided. TCRdb, not the authors, supplied the V and J calls. The sample table includes approximately 7,000 distinct CDR3 sequences. Together, the top ten hold 0.95% to 1.5% of the sample.

For this clonotype: Its antigen is unknown.

Here is what the overall study found, with its caveats: Naive CXCR3-negative and CXCR3-positive cells from the same donor showed similar TRBV-TRBJ usage, whereas memory cells showed distinct patterns. CXCR3 expression partially decreased after cryopreservation, so most assays used freshly isolated PBMCs. Both naive subsets had comparably high repertoire diversity, while memory CD8+ T cells had much lower repertoire diversity. Compared with CXCR3-negative naive cells, CXCR3-positive naive cells had TRB CDR3s with higher hydrophobicity (lower Kidera factor 4), lower energy, and higher strength and volume indices. Because surface CD5, which has been linked to self-reactivity in mice, was comparable between naive subsets, TCR interaction strength was also inferred from TRB CDR3 physicochemical properties.

Each CD8+ T cell subset was flow-sorted in triplicate, with under 350,000 cells per subset placed directly into RLT lysis buffer. To exclude memory contaminants, naive CD8+ T cells were stringently defined as CD45RO-CCR7+CD27+CD95-. Peripheral blood mononuclear cells were isolated from buffy coats using standard density gradient centrifugation. A FACSAria III was used to flow-sort naive CXCR3-negative and CXCR3-positive CD8+ T cells. Total RNA was extracted from sorted cells with an RNeasy Mini Kit. Including cysteine and phenylalanine, the CDR3 has 14 amino acids. The record lacks a DNA sequence. Based on the germline V gene (reference sequence), the CDR1 and CDR2 sequences are LNHDA and SQIVND.

The source of this sequence is a human donor in good health. Some clones in this sample may be carry-over from other donors' samples. Sequencing used naive CXCR3+ CD8+ T cells from blood. Sample cell subset or site, as interpreted from the label and publication: CD45RO-CCR7+CD27+CD95- naive CD8+ T cells expressing CXCR3 (TNR3+). Rearrangement joined TRBV19 to TRBJ2-7; TCRdb's assignment of TRBD1 cannot be checked, as there is no DNA. For the CDR3, the sequence is CASSADPSSYEQYF. The CDR3, completed at both ends by the reference TRBV19 and TRBJ2-7 genes, gives the full variable domain DGGITQSPKYLFRKEGQNVTLSCEQNLNHDAMYWYRQDPGQGLRLIYYSQIVNDFQKGDIAEGYSVSREKKESFPLTVTSAQKNPTAFYLCASSADPSSYEQYFGPGTRLTVT.